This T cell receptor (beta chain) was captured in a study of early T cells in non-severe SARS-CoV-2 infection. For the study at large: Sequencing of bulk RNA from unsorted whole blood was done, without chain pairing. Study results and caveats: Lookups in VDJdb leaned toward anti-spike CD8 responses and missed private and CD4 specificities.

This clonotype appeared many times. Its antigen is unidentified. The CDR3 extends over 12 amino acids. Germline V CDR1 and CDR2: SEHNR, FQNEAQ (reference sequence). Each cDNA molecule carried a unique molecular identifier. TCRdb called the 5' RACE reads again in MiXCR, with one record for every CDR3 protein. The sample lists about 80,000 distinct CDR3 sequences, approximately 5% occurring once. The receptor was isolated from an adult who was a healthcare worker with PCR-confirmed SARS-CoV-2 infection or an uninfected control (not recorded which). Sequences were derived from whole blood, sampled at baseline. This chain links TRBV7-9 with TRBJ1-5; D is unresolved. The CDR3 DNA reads TGTGCTACCGGGCAGGACAATCAGCCCCAGCATTTT. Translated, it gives CATGQDNQPQHF.